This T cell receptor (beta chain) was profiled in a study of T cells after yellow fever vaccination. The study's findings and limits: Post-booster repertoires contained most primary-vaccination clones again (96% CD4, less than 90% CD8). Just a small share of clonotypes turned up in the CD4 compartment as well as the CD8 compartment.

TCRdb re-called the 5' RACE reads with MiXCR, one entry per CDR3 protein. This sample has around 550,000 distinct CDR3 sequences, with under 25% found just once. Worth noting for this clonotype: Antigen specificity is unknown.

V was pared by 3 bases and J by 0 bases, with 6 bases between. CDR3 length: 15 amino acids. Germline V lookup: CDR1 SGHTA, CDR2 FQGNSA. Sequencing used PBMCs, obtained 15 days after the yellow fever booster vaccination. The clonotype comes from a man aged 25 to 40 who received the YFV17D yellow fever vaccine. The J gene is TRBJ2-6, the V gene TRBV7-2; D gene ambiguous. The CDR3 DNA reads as TGTGCCAGCAGCTTGATACGCTCTGGGGCCAACGTCCTGACTTTC. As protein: CASSLIRSGANVLTF.